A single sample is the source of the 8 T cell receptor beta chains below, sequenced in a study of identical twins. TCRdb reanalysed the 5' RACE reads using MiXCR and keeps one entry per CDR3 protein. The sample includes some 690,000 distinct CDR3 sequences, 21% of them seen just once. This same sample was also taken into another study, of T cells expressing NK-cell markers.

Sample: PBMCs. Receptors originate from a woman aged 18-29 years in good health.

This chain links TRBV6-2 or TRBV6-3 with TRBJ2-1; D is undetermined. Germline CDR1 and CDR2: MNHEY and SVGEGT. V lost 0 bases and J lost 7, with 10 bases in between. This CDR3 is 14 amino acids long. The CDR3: CASSYSIQANEQFF. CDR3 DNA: TGTGCCAGCAGTTACTCGATTCAGGCTAATGAGCAGTTCTTC.

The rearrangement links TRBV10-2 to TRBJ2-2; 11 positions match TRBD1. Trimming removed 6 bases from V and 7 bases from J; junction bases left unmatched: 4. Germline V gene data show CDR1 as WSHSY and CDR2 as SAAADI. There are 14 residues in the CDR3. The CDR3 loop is CASRGQGEGGELFF. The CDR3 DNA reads TGCGCCAGCAGGGGACAGGGGGAAGGCGGGGAGCTGTTTTTT.

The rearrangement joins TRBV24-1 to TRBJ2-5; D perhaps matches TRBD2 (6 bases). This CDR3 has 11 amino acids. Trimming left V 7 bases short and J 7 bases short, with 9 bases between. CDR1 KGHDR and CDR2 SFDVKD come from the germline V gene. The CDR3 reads CATRGGGTQYF. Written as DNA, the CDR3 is TGTGCCACCAGGGGGGGAGGGACCCAGTACTTC.

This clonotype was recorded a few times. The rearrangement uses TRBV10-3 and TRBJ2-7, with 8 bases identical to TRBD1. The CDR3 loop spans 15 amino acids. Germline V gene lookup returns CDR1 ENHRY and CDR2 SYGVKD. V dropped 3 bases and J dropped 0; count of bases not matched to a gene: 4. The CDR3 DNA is TGTGCCATCAGTGAACAGGGACAGGCCTCCTACGAGCAGTACTTC. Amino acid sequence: CAISEQGQASYEQYF.

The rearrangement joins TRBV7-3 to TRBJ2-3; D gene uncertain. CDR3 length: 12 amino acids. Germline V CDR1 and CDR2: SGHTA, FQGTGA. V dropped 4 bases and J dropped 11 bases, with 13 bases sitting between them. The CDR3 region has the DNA TGTGCCAGCAGCTCGTTTGGTCTGGGGCAGTATTTT. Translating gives CASSSFGLGQYF. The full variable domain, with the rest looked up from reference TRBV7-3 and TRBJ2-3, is GAGVSQTPSNKVTEKGKYVELRCDPISGHTALYWYRQSLGQGPEFLIYFQGTGAADDSGLPNDRFFAVRPEGSVSTLKIQRTERGDSAVYLCASSSFGLGQYFGPGTRLTVL.

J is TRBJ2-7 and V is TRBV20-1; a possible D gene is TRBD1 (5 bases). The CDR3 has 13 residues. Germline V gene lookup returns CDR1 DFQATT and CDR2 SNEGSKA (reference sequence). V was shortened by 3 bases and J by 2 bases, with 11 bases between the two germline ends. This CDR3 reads CSARGLGAYEQYF. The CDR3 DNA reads TGCAGTGCTAGGGGCCTAGGGGCCTACGAGCAGTACTTC.

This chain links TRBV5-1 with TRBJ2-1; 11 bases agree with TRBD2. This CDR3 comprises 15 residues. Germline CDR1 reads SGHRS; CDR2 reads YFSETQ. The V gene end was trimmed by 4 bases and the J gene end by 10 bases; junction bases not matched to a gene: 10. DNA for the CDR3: TGCGCCAGCAGCCCGAGACTAGCGGGGAGGGTGGAGCAGTTCTTC. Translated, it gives CASSPRLAGRVEQFF. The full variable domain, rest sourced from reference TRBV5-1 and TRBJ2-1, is KAGVTQTPRYLIKTRGQQVTLSCSPISGHRSVSWYQQTPGQGLQFLFEYFSETQRNKGNFPGRFSGRQFSNSRSEMNVSTLELGDSALYLCASSPRLAGRVEQFFGPGTRLTVL.

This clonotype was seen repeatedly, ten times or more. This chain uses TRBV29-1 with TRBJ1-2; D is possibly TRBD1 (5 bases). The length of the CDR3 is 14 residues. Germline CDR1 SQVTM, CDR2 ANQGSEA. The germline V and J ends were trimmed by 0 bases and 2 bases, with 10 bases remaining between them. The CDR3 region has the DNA TGCAGCGTTGAAGACCGGGACGTAAACTATGGCTACACCTTC. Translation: CSVEDRDVNYGYTF.